The rows below give T cell receptor beta chains drawn from one sample of a study of control samples from healthy donors and cancer patients. Sequencing used immunoSEQ multiplex PCR; TCRdb keeps in-frame clones, though not all of them. The table shows 100,000 to 150,000 clones, with 75% to 95% occurring only once. Sequencing was carried out using blood. The origin of the receptors is a man aged 18 to 35 in good health. The CDR3 runs from the conserved cysteine through the conserved F or W. D genes are given only for firm matches. Where a row states a size, it is once, few, many or the class of an expanded clone; other rows omit it.

V	D	size	J	DNA	CDR3
TRBV15	.	.	TRBJ2-7	TGTGCCACCAGCAGAGAGGTCACAGTTACTTACGAGCAGTACTTC	CATSREVTVTYEQYF
TRBV25-1	TRBD2	.	TRBJ2-1	TGTGCCAGCAGTTACAGAGCGGGGAGGCCCGACAATGAGCAGTTCTTC	CASSYRAGRPDNEQFF
TRBV7-9	TRBD2	.	TRBJ2-1	TGTGCCAGCAGCTCAACCCGTCTAGCGGGGGGGATCAATGAGCAGTTCTTC	CASSSTRLAGGINEQFF
TRBV6-6	TRBD1	.	TRBJ2-6	TGTGCCAGCAGTCCAACCGGGACAGGGGGCTCTGGGGCCAACGTCCTGACTTTC	CASSPTGTGGSGANVLTF
TRBV9	.	.	TRBJ2-1	TGTGCCAGCAGCGTCGGCTTTTACAATGAGCAGTTCTTC	CASSVGFYNEQFF
TRBV7-2	.	.	TRBJ1-1	TGTGCCAGCAGCTTAGCCGGGAACACTGAAGCTTTCTTT	CASSLAGNTEAFF
TRBV3-1/TRBV3-2	TRBD1	.	TRBJ1-2	TGTGCCAGCAGCCAAGTGACAGGGCGTTATGGCTACACCTTC	CASSQVTGRYGYTF
TRBV15	TRBD2	.	TRBJ2-1	TGTGCCACCAGCGGGGTGACTAGCGGAGTATACAATGAGCAGTTCTTC	CATSGVTSGVYNEQFF
TRBV27	.	.	TRBJ2-2	TGTGCCAGCACCTTCTCCGGGACAACGAACACCGGGGAGCTGTTTTTT	CASTFSGTTNTGELFF
TRBV24-1	.	once	TRBJ2-2	TGTGCCACCAGTGATTTGGAGGTGCGAGGAACCGGGGAGCTGTTTTTT	CATSDLEVRGTGELFF
TRBV6-2/TRBV6-3	TRBD1	.	TRBJ1-5	TGTGCCAGCAGTAAGACAGGGATTAGCAATCAGCCCCAGCATTTT	CASSKTGISNQPQHF
TRBV10-1	.	.	TRBJ2-3	TGCGCCAGCAGTGACCCAACCGGGACCCCGGTCACAGATACGCAGTATTTT	CASSDPTGTPVTDTQYF
TRBV3-1/TRBV3-2	.	.	TRBJ2-1	TGTGCCAGCAGCCTAACGGGAGCGAAGGGTGAGCAGTTCTTC	CASSLTGAKGEQFF
TRBV19	.	once	TRBJ2-4	TGTGCCAGTAGTGGAGCCAAAAACATTCAGTACTTC	CASSGAKNIQYF
TRBV2	.	.	TRBJ2-5	TGTGCCAGCAGTGGGGTAGGGCAAGAGACCCAGTACTTC	CASSGVGQETQYF
TRBV12-3/TRBV12-4	.	.	TRBJ1-2	TGTGCCGCGTGGGGGGCGCGTGACGGCTACACCTTC	CAAWGARDGYTF
TRBV6-5	TRBD1	once	TRBJ1-6	TGTGCCAGCAGGCAAGACAGGGGGCCTTCACCCCTCCACTTT	CASRQDRGPSPLHF
TRBV6-5	TRBD1	.	TRBJ1-1	TGTGCCAGCAGTCGACAGGGGGCGAGCACTGAAGCTTTCTTT	CASSRQGASTEAFF
TRBV13	.	.	TRBJ2-4	TGTGCCAGCAGCATGGACAGAGGGAACATTCAGTACTTC	CASSMDRGNIQYF
TRBV3-1/TRBV3-2	.	few	TRBJ1-2	TGTGCCAGCAGCCAGGATGTTTGGGGGCTCTATGGCTACACCTTC	CASSQDVWGLYGYTF
TRBV4-3	.	.	TRBJ1-2	TGCGCCAGCAGCCCCGCACCGGAAAGGGGTTGGGATGGCTACACCTTC	CASSPAPERGWDGYTF
TRBV5-4	.	.	TRBJ2-2	TGTGCCAGCAGCTTGGAAGTTGGGGCCGGGGAGCTGTTTTTT	CASSLEVGAGELFF
TRBV12-3/TRBV12-4	.	.	TRBJ1-1	TGTGCCAGCAGTAGAGACACTGAAGCTTTCTTT	CASSRDTEAFF
TRBV5-4	.	few	TRBJ1-1	TGTGCCAGCAGCTTATGGGGGAGCGGTGAAGCTTTCTTT	CASSLWGSGEAFF
TRBV7-9	.	.	TRBJ1-5	TGTGCCAGCAGCCCTACCGGCCAGGGCCACCAGCCCCAGCATTTT	CASSPTGQGHQPQHF
TRBV6-2/TRBV6-3	TRBD2	once	TRBJ2-1	TGTGCCAGCAGTTACTTCCGGGGCCTGGCGGGAGGCGTTTTCTACAATGAGCAGTTCTTC	CASSYFRGLAGGVFYNEQFF
TRBV6-6	.	.	TRBJ2-7	TGTGCCAGCGCCCGGGTTGAGGGGACCTACGAGCAGTACTTC	CASARVEGTYEQYF
TRBV30	.	.	TRBJ2-6	TGTGCCTGGAGTGTAAACTCTGGGGCCAACGTCCTGACTTTC	CAWSVNSGANVLTF
TRBV6-5	.	.	TRBJ1-1	TGTGCCAGCATGATACTGGGGGCTTTCTTT	CASMILGAFF
TRBV24-1	TRBD2	.	TRBJ2-1	TGTGCCACCAGTGTTGGACAGCTAGCGGGAGGGGGGTACAATGAGCAGTTCTTC	CATSVGQLAGGGYNEQFF
TRBV5-1	.	once	TRBJ2-1	TGCGCCAGCAGCTTGCAGGGCAATGAGCAGTTCTTC	CASSLQGNEQFF
TRBV28	.	.	TRBJ1-5	TGTGCTCTAATGTCTGCGGAGGATCAGCCCCAGCATTTT	CALMSAEDQPQHF
TRBV6-5	.	once	TRBJ2-2	TGTGCCAGCAGCGCTATCGACACCGGGGAGCTGTTTTTT	CASSAIDTGELFF
TRBV6-6	.	.	TRBJ1-1	TGTGCCAGCGCGGGATCGCTGAACACTGAAGCTTTCTTT	CASAGSLNTEAFF
TRBV15	TRBD2	.	TRBJ2-2	TGTGCCACCAGCAGAGACCGACTAGCGGGGGTTAAAACCGGGGAGCTGTTTTTT	CATSRDRLAGVKTGELFF
TRBV4-1	.	.	TRBJ2-2	TGCGCCAGCAGCTCTCTCGGGGTAACCACCGGGGAGCTGTTTTTT	CASSSLGVTTGELFF
TRBV27	.	.	TRBJ1-2	TGTGCCAGCCGGGAGAATCCTAACTATGGCTACACCTTC	CASRENPNYGYTF
TRBV15	.	.	TRBJ1-5	TGTGCCACCAGCAGACCGTCGCAGGGTAGCAATCAGCCCCAGCATTTT	CATSRPSQGSNQPQHF
TRBV3-1/TRBV3-2	.	.	TRBJ2-5	TGTGCCAGCAGCCTCGCTCAGCAAGAGACCCAGTACTTC	CASSLAQQETQYF
TRBV11-3	TRBD2	.	TRBJ2-5	TGTGCCAGCAGCTTAGAAATAGCGGGGGGTCAAGAGACCCAGTACTTC	CASSLEIAGGQETQYF
TRBV7-8	.	.	TRBJ2-1	TGTGCCAGCAGCTTACCCTATAGGGGGGGAGGGCCCTTTAGTGAGCAGTTCTTC	CASSLPYRGGGPFSEQFF
TRBV12-3/TRBV12-4	.	.	TRBJ1-5	TGTGCCAGCCGGGGGGGGCCCAATCAGCCCCAGCATTTT	CASRGGPNQPQHF
TRBV5-4	.	.	TRBJ1-3	TGTGCCAGCAGCTTGCAGGGGTTTCCCGGAAACACCATATATTTT	CASSLQGFPGNTIYF
TRBV19	.	.	TRBJ1-1	TGTGCCAGTAGTATAATCACTCAGGGGCTTGGGAACACTGAAGCTTTCTTT	CASSIITQGLGNTEAFF
TRBV6-5	.	.	TRBJ1-4	TGTGCCAGCAGGCCGCCAGCTTTACCTAATGAAAAACTGTTTTTT	CASRPPALPNEKLFF
TRBV5-4	TRBD1	.	TRBJ1-2	TGTGCCAGCAGCCCCGGACAGGGCGATACCGTTTTGGGCGGCTACACCTTC	CASSPGQGDTVLGGYTF
TRBV7-9	TRBD2	.	TRBJ2-1	TGTGCCAGCAGCTCGCCCGGACTAGTATTCGATGAGCAGTTCTTC	CASSSPGLVFDEQFF
TRBV5-1	TRBD1	.	TRBJ2-3	TGCGCCAGCAGCTTGGGACAGGGGTCCACAGATACGCAGTATTTT	CASSLGQGSTDTQYF
TRBV6-2/TRBV6-3	.	.	TRBJ1-4	TGTGCCAGCAGTTACGAGGGGAGAGGGGAAAAACTGTTTTTT	CASSYEGRGEKLFF
TRBV5-4	TRBD1	.	TRBJ2-1	TGTGCCAGCAGTCCGGGCGGGGGGACAGGGGGTGTCAATGAGCAGTTCTTC	CASSPGGGTGGVNEQFF
TRBV29-1	.	.	TRBJ2-2	TGCAGCGCCGCGGACGGGAGAAACACCGGGGAGCTGTTTTTT	CSAADGRNTGELFF
TRBV27	TRBD1	.	TRBJ1-1	TGTGCCAGCAGAAGGACAGGAAACATGAACACTGAAGCTTTCTTT	CASRRTGNMNTEAFF
TRBV6-6	TRBD1	.	TRBJ1-5	TGTGCCAGCAGTTACGCCGGACAGGGTGGCAATCAGCCCCAGCATTTT	CASSYAGQGGNQPQHF
TRBV7-9	.	.	TRBJ1-6	TGTGCCAGCAGCGCCACAGGGTATAATTCACCCCTCCACTTT	CASSATGYNSPLHF
TRBV2	.	.	TRBJ1-4	TGTGCCAGCAGGGGACAAGTTGAGGAAAAACTGTTTTTT	CASRGQVEEKLFF